These 26 T cell receptor beta chains share one sample of origin, sequenced in a study of cytomegalovirus exposure and HLA in healthy donors. The repertoire was sequenced with immunoSEQ multiplex PCR; TCRdb's copy has only in-frame clones and lacks some. There are approximately 280,000 clones in the sample; over 75% occur only once, and approximately 0.94% lies in the top ten. Source material: PBMCs. The receptors shown here come from a young woman in good health and CMV-seronegative.

This clone has a handful of counts. The V call is TRBV4-1, the J call TRBJ1-5, with 7 nucleotides matching TRBD1. V gave up 0 bases and J gave up 8 bases; unmatched junction bases: 7. The germline V gene encodes CDR1 MGHRA and CDR2 YSYEKL. The CDR3 has 15 amino acids. The CDR3 region has the DNA TGCGCCAGCAGCCAAGAAGGACAGGCCCGAGAGCCCCAGCATTTT. Translated, it gives CASSQEGQAREPQHF.

The chain recombines TRBV5-1 with TRBJ2-7, with a tentative D call TRBD1 (5 bases). Trimming took off 1 base at V and 6 bases at J, with 8 bases between the two ends. The CDR3 loop spans 12 amino acids. CDR1 and CDR2 from the germline V gene are SGHRS and YFSETQ. DNA of the CDR3: TGCGCCAGCAGCTTGACAGGTTCCGAGCAGTACTTC. Its translation is CASSLTGSEQYF.

The V and J genes are TRBV30 and TRBJ2-1, with D unclear. Per the germline V gene, CDR1 is GTSNPN and CDR2 is SVGIG (reference sequence). V lost 7 bases and J 4 bases, leaving 8 bases between the germline ends. This CDR3 comprises 11 residues. The CDR3 coding sequence is TGTGCCTTTAGCCTGTACAATGAGCAGTTCTTC. Its protein is CAFSLYNEQFF.

The chain links TRBV28 to TRBJ2-7; 7 bases are a match to TRBD2. After removal of 2 bases from V and 3 bases from J, the junction contained 10 bases not matched to a gene. The CDR3 is 16 residues long. The V gene's germline CDR1 is MDHEN and CDR2 SYDVKM. The CDR3 DNA reads TGTGCCAGCAGTTTAGGGGCGGCGGCTAGCGGCTACGAGCAGTACTTC. Residues: CASSLGAAASGYEQYF. Using reference TRBV28 and TRBJ2-7 for the parts outside the CDR3, the full variable domain is DVKVTQSSRYLVKRTGEKVFLECVQDMDHENMFWYRQDPGLGLRLIYFSYDVKMKEKGDIPEGYSVSREKKERFSLILESASTNQTSMYLCASSLGAAASGYEQYFGPGTRLTVT.

This chain connects TRBV5-6 to TRBJ1-1; 8 bases match TRBD1. Germline V gene lookup returns CDR1 SGHDT and CDR2 YYEEEE. CDR3 length: 17 amino acids. The J segment lost 1 base and the V segment lost 0 bases, leaving 8 bases of the junction unmatched. DNA for the CDR3: TGTGCCAGCAGCTTGGCGGGGGTAACAGGGGGGAACACTGAAGCTTTCTTT. Translated: CASSLAGVTGGNTEAFF.

This chain joins TRBV2 and TRBJ1-4; D is possibly TRBD1 (6 bases). Germline values: CDR1 SNHLY, CDR2 FYNNEI. The length of the CDR3 is 14 residues. Trimming took off 6 bases at V and 7 bases at J, with 15 bases between the two ends. DNA of the CDR3: TGTGCCAGCAGGGAACAGGGCCAGGGTGAAAAACTGTTTTTT. It translates to CASREQGQGEKLFF.

This chain links TRBV15 with TRBJ2-7, with 12 bases fitting TRBD2. The junction had 15 bases not matched to a gene; V was cut back by 2 bases and J by 1 base. From germline, CDR1 is LNHNV and CDR2 YYDKDF (reference sequence). This CDR3 contains 20 residues. In nucleotides, the CDR3 is TGTGCCACCAGCAGAACTTACCCTCGACTAGCGGGAGTGAGTTCCTACGAGCAGTACTTC. This sequence encodes CATSRTYPRLAGVSSYEQYF.

The rearrangement joins TRBV2 to TRBJ2-3; 10 bases fit TRBD2. Germline CDR1 is SNHLY and CDR2 is FYNNEI. V was clipped by 7 bases and J by 3 bases; unmatched bases: 4. The length of the CDR3 is 14 residues. The CDR3 spells CASNLAGGTDTQYF. CDR3 bases: TGTGCCAGCAATTTAGCGGGAGGTACAGATACGCAGTATTTT.

This sequence joins TRBV2 and TRBJ2-3, with 14 nucleotides matching TRBD2. CDR1 is SNHLY, CDR2 FYNNEI, per germline. The trim removed 6 bases at V and 5 bases at J, leaving 4 bases unmatched. This CDR3 is built from 15 residues. This CDR3 reads CASSGTSGSVDTQYF. The DNA for the CDR3 is TGTGCCAGCAGCGGGACTAGCGGGAGTGTAGATACGCAGTATTTT. The full variable domain, its missing parts supplied by reference TRBV2 and TRBJ2-3, is EPEVTQTPSHQVTQMGQEVILRCVPISNHLYFYWYRQILGQKVEFLVSFYNNEISEKSEIFDDQFSVERPDGSNFTLKIRSTKLEDSAMYFCASSGTSGSVDTQYFGPGTRLTVL.

This chain connects TRBV19 to TRBJ1-1, with TRBD1 as a possible D gene (6 bases). CDR1 and CDR2 from the germline V gene are LNHDA and SQIVND (reference sequence). The CDR3 runs to 15 residues. Deletions cut 6 bases from V and 2 bases from J, with 16 bases between. The CDR3 region has the DNA TGTGCCAGTAGGCATCCAGACAGGCCCAACACTGAAGCTTTCTTT. Its translation is CASRHPDRPNTEAFF.

CDR3 region: CASSAVLAGVEEQYF. The CDR3 DNA follows: TGTGCCAGCAGTGCTGTACTAGCGGGAGTAGAAGAGCAGTACTTC. This chain joins TRBV27 and TRBJ2-7, with TRBD2 matching over 11 bases. CDR1 and CDR2 from the germline V gene are MNHEY and SMNVEV (reference sequence). The CDR3 consists of 15 residues. With 5 bases clipped from V and 7 bases from J, the junction kept 10 bases outside the gene matches.

The chain has TRBV6-1 and TRBJ2-2; maybe TRBD1 (6 bases). Germline CDR1 MNHNS, CDR2 SASEGT. This CDR3 spans 19 amino acids. V lost 0 bases, J lost 1 base, and 18 bases lay in between. The CDR3 DNA is TGTGCCAGCAGTGAAGCGCTTCTGTTGGGCAGGGGGAACACCGGGGAGCTGTTTTTT. Protein: CASSEALLLGRGNTGELFF.

In DNA, the CDR3 is TGCAGCGTTGAGCGACTTCACACAGATACGCAGTATTTT. Its protein product is CSVERLHTDTQYF. V usage is TRBV29-1 and J usage is TRBJ2-3; no reliable D call. The V end was cut by 3 bases, the J end by 2 bases, with 9 bases between. This CDR3 spans 13 amino acids. Per the germline V gene, CDR1 is SQVTM and CDR2 is ANQGSEA.

This clone has only one observation. The rearrangement uses TRBV6-5 and TRBJ1-4; TRBD1 might be the D (6 bases). Germline V gives CDR1 MNHEY, CDR2 SVGAGI. V shed 7 bases and J shed 8 bases, with 14 bases lying between them. The CDR3 is 13 residues long. CDR3 sequence: CASIGQGSEKLFF. DNA for the CDR3: TGTGCCAGCATTGGGCAGGGGTCAGAAAAACTGTTTTTT.

This sequence joins TRBV2 and TRBJ1-2; D is possibly TRBD1 (6 bases). There are 11 residues in the CDR3. Between the trimmed V and J ends, which lost 9 bases and 5 bases, there was a span of 10 bases. Germline-derived CDR1 and CDR2 are SNHLY and FYNNEI. The DNA of the CDR3 is TGTGCCAGTGAGGGGGGGTATGGCTACACCTTC. Encoded protein: CASEGGYGYTF.

This clone was picked up one time. The same CDR3 can be traced to other DNA sequences in this sample. The chain couples TRBV14 to TRBJ2-7; unclear D gene. In germline, CDR1 is SGHDN, CDR2 FVKESK. CDR3 length: 13 amino acids. V lost 1 base, J lost 0 bases, and 4 bases lay in between. The CDR3 DNA is TGTGCCAGCAGCCAAGCGGTCTCCTACGAGCAGTACTTC. Protein: CASSQAVSYEQYF. Supplemented by reference TRBV14 and TRBJ2-7, the full variable domain reads EAGVTQFPSHSVIEKGQTVTLRCDPISGHDNLYWYRRVMGKEIKFLLHFVKESKQDESGMPNNRFLAERTGGTYSTLKVQPAELEDSGVYFCASSQAVSYEQYFGPGTRLTVT.

The count of this clone is one. The chain uses TRBV6-5 and TRBJ2-7; 10 nucleotides match TRBD1. This CDR3 has 15 residues. Germline V CDR1 and CDR2: MNHEY, SVGAGI. V gave up 1 base and J gave up 4 bases; unmatched junction bases: 4. CDR3 in DNA: TGTGCCAGCAGTTACTTTCCGGGACAGGGGTACGAGCAGTACTTC. This sequence encodes CASSYFPGQGYEQYF.

This clone came up once. The chain links TRBV5-1 to TRBJ1-2; D uncertain. The CDR3 loop spans 14 amino acids. Germline CDR1 is SGHRS and CDR2 is YFSETQ. The V and J ends lost 0 bases and 2 bases respectively, with 8 bases between them. CDR3 loop: CASSLVAGNYGYTF. In DNA form, the CDR3 reads TGCGCCAGCAGCTTGGTTGCCGGGAACTATGGCTACACCTTC.

The V call is TRBV28, the J call TRBJ2-1, with 9 bases matching TRBD2. The CDR3 totals 14 residues. V shed 8 bases and J 3 bases; nucleotides not matched to a gene: 5. Per germline, CDR1 MDHEN and CDR2 SYDVKM. CDR3 amino acids: CASSPSGNYNEQFF. The CDR3 bases are TGTGCCAGCTCCCCTAGCGGGAACTACAATGAGCAGTTCTTC.

The rearrangement links TRBV11-1 to TRBJ2-1; weak D call: TRBD1 (6 bases). CDR1 is SGHAT and CDR2 is FQDESV in the germline V gene (reference sequence). The CDR3 covers 13 residues. Trimming pared 5 bases from V and 10 bases from J, leaving 15 bases between. CDR3 bases: TGTGCCAGCAGCATATTACAGGGTTACGAGCAGTTCTTC. It specifies CASSILQGYEQFF.

V usage is TRBV9 and J usage is TRBJ2-7; a weak D match, TRBD1 (5 bases). In germline, CDR1 is SGDLS, CDR2 YYNGEE. This CDR3 spans 15 amino acids. V lost 0 bases to trimming and J lost 2 bases, with 12 bases between them. The CDR3 here is CASSVEETGTYEQYF. CDR3 in DNA: TGTGCCAGCAGCGTAGAGGAAACAGGAACCTACGAGCAGTACTTC. The entire variable domain, with the rest obtained from reference TRBV9 and TRBJ2-7, is as follows: DSGVTQTPKHLITATGQRVTLRCSPRSGDLSVYWYQQSLDQGLQFLIQYYNGEERAKGNILERFSAQQFPDLHSELNLSSLELGDSALYFCASSVEETGTYEQYFGPGTRLTVT.

The rearrangement joins TRBV10-3 to TRBJ1-1; D is perhaps TRBD1 (5 bases). CDR1 and CDR2 from the germline V gene are ENHRY and SYGVKD. V was clipped by 8 bases and J by 1 base, with 11 bases between them. CDR3 size: 13 residues. As DNA, the CDR3 is TGTGCCATCGGTCAGGGATCGAACACTGAAGCTTTCTTT. This sequence encodes CAIGQGSNTEAFF.

There are a few counts of this clone. V and J are TRBV27 and TRBJ2-7, with 9 bases fitting TRBD1. J was trimmed by 5 bases and V by 6 bases; bases with no gene match: 8. CDR1 and CDR2 from the germline V gene are MNHEY and SMNVEV (reference sequence). This CDR3 contains 14 residues. The CDR3 nucleotides are TGTGCCAGCAGAGCCGGGACAGGGTTTCACGAGCAGTACTTC. Protein product: CASRAGTGFHEQYF.

The V and J genes are TRBV27 and TRBJ1-5; TRBD1 agrees at 9 bases. The CDR3 covers 18 residues. The V and J ends lost 6 bases and 6 bases, in that order; junction bases with no gene match: 18. The germline CDR1 and CDR2 sequences are MNHEY and SMNVEV (reference sequence). This CDR3 is CASSLRSRDRVIGQPQHF. In DNA, the CDR3 is TGTGCCAGCAGCCTCAGATCCCGGGACAGGGTTATAGGTCAGCCCCAGCATTTT.

The rearrangement links TRBV7-9 to TRBJ2-3; D gene unclear. There are 16 residues in the CDR3. Trimming shortened V by 6 bases and J by 0 bases, and 16 bases separated the two germline ends. Germline V gene data show CDR1 as SEHNR and CDR2 as FQNEAQ (reference sequence). CDR3 loop: CASRTSTVTSTDTQYF. As DNA, the CDR3 is TGTGCCAGCAGAACTTCCACAGTTACGAGCACAGATACGCAGTATTTT. Complete variable domain (other parts from reference TRBV7-9 and TRBJ2-3): DTGVSQNPRHKITKRGQNVTFRCDPISEHNRLYWYRQTLGQGPEFLTYFQNEAQLEKSRLLSDRFSAERPKGSFSTLEIQRTEQGDSAMYLCASRTSTVTSTDTQYFGPGTRLTVL.

This clone came up once. The genes are TRBV18 and TRBJ2-1; D gene uncertain. V was trimmed by 4 bases and J by 1 base, leaving 5 bases between them. The CDR3 spans 13 residues. CDR1 and CDR2 from the germline V gene are KGHSH and LQKENI. The CDR3 here is CASSRASYNEQFF. DNA for the CDR3: TGTGCCAGCTCACGGGCTTCCTACAATGAGCAGTTCTTC. Variable domain in full (rest from reference TRBV18 and TRBJ2-1): NAGVMQNPRHLVRRRGQEARLRCSPMKGHSHVYWYRQLPEEGLKFMVYLQKENIIDESGMPKERFSAEFPKEGPSILRIQQVVRGDSAAYFCASSRASYNEQFFGPGTRLTVL.